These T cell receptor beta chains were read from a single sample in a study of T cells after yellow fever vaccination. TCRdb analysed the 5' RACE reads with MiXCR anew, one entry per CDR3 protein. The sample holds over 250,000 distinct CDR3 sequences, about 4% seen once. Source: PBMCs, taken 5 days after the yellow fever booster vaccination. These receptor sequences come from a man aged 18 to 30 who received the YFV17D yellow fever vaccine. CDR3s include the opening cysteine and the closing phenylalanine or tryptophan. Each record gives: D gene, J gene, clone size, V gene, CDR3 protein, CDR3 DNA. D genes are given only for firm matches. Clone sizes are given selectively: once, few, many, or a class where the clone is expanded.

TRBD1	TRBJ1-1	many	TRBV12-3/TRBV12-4	CASIRTGGWTEAFF	TGTGCCAGCATTCGGACAGGGGGCTGGACGGAAGCTTTCTTT
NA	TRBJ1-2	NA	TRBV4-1	CASSLVYVADYTF	TGCGCCAGCAGTCTCGTTTATGTCGCTGACTACACCTTC
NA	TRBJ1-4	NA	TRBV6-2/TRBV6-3	CASSFGRLNEKLFF	TGTGCCAGCAGTTTCGGCAGACTGAATGAAAAACTGTTTTTT
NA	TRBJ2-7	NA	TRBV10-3	CAISDWGRAYEQYF	TGTGCCATCAGTGATTGGGGCCGGGCTTACGAGCAGTACTTC
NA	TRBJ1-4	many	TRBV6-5	CASSYQVRTDPEKLFF	TGTGCCAGCAGTTACCAGGTCAGGACAGATCCTGAAAAACTGTTTTTT
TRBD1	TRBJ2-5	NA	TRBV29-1	CSVEGGQISEETQYF	TGCAGCGTTGAAGGGGGACAGATCTCAGAGGAGACCCAGTACTTC
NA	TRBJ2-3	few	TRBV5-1	CASSFGHADTDTQYF	TGCGCCAGCAGCTTCGGGCACGCCGACACAGATACGCAGTATTTT
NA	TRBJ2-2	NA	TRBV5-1	CASSVQVVSGELFF	TGCGCCAGCAGCGTACAGGTCGTCTCCGGGGAGCTGTTTTTT
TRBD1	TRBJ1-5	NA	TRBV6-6	CASSPDRGLQPQHF	TGTGCCAGCAGTCCGGACAGGGGGCTTCAGCCCCAGCATTTT
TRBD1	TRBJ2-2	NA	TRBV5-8	CASSQGQGAYGELFF	TGTGCCAGCAGTCAAGGACAGGGGGCTTACGGGGAGCTGTTTTTT
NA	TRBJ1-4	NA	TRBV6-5	CASSYSSTGRGEKLFF	TGTGCCAGCAGTTACTCATCCACAGGACGGGGTGAAAAACTGTTTTTT
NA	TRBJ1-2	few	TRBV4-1	CASSRTKDGNYGYTF	TGCGCCAGCAGCAGAACAAAGGACGGTAACTATGGCTACACCTTC
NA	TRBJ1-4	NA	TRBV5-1	CASSLYGDNEKLFF	TGCGCCAGCAGCTTGTACGGTGATAATGAAAAACTGTTTTTT
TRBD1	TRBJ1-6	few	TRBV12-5	CASGPQGGSYNSPLHF	TGTGCTAGTGGGCCACAGGGGGGCTCCTATAATTCACCCCTCCACTTT
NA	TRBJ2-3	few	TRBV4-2	CASSQDGWGASDTQYF	TGTGCCAGCAGCCAAGATGGCTGGGGGGCCTCAGATACGCAGTATTTT
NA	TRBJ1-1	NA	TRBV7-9	CASSLSLGLMNTEAFF	TGTGCCAGCAGCTTATCCCTCGGACTGATGAACACTGAAGCTTTCTTT
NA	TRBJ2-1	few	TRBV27	CASSLFGGNEQFF	TGTGCCAGCAGCCTCTTTGGGGGTAATGAGCAGTTCTTC
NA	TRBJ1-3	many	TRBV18	CASSPPGNTIYF	TGTGCCAGCTCACCACCTGGAAACACCATATATTTT